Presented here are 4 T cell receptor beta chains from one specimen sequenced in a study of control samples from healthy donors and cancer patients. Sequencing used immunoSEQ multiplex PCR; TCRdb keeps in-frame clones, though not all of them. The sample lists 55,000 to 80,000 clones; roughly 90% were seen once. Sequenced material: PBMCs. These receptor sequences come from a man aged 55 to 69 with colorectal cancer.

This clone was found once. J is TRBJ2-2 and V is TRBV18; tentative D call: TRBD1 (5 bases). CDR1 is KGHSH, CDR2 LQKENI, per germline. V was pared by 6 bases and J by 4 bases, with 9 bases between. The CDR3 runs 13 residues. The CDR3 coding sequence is TGTGCCAGCTCCCCCAGGGCCACCGGGGAGCTGTTTTTT. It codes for CASSPRATGELFF.

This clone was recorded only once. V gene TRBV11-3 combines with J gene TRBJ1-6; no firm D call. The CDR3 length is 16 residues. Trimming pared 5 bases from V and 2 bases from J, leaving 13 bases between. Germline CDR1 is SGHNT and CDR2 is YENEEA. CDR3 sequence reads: CASSPSGNAYNSPLHF. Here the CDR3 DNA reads TGTGCCAGCAGCCCTTCAGGAAACGCCTATAATTCACCCCTCCACTTT.

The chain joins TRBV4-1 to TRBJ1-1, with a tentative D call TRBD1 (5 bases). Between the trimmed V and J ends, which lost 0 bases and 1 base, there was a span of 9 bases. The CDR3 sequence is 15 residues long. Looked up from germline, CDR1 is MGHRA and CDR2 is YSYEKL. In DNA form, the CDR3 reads TGCGCCAGCAGCCAAGATCGACAGCCGAACACTGAAGCTTTCTTT. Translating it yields CASSQDRQPNTEAFF.

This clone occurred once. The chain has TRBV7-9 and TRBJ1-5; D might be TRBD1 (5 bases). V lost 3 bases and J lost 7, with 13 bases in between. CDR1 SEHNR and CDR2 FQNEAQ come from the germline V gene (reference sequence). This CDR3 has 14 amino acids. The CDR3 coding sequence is TGTGCCAGCAGCTTGACGGGGCAGGAACAGCCCCAGCATTTT. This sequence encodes CASSLTGQEQPQHF.